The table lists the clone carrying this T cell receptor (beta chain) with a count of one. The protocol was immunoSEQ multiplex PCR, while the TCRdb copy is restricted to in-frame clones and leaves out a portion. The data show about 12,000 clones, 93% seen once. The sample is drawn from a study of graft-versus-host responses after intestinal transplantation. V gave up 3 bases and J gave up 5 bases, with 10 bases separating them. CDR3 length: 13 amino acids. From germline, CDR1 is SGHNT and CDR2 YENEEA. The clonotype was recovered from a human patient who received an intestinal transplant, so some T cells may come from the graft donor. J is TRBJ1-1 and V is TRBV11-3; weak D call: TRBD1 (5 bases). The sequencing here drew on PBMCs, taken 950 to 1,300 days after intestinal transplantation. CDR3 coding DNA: TGTGCCAGCAGCTTCGGGACGGGAACTGAAGCTTTCTTT. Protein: CASSFGTGTEAFF.